These 6 T cell receptor beta chains were all obtained from the same sample, sequenced in a study of T cell responses to AZD1222 COVID-19 vaccine. Measured with immunoSEQ multiplex PCR; TCRdb has only the in-frame clones, and not every one. The sample has about 140,000 clones, more than 70% seen once. The input for sequencing was peripheral blood, taken on day 0 of AZD1222 vaccination. The receptors stem from an adult in good health.

The rearrangement uses TRBV6-5 and TRBJ2-1; weak D call: TRBD2 (7 bases). This CDR3 is 15 amino acids long. Per germline, CDR1 MNHEY and CDR2 SVGAGI. Trimming took off 2 bases at V and 3 bases at J, with 11 bases between the two ends. The CDR3 reads CASSYKGGDYNEQFF. CDR3 bases: TGTGCCAGCAGTTACAAGGGGGGGGACTACAATGAGCAGTTCTTC.

The DNA for the CDR3 is TGTGCCAGCAGTTCCACACAGGGGGGCAATCAGCCCCAGCATTTT. Amino acid sequence: CASSSTQGGNQPQHF. V and J are TRBV2 and TRBJ1-5; TRBD1 aligns across 8 bases. Germline V gives CDR1 SNHLY, CDR2 FYNNEI. The J segment lost 2 bases and the V segment lost 5 bases, leaving 5 bases of the junction unmatched. The CDR3 loop spans 15 amino acids.

The rearrangement joins TRBV5-3 to TRBJ2-1; D gene ambiguous. TRBV5-3 has ORF status, its function being uncertain. This CDR3 has 14 amino acids. Trimming took 5 bases from V and 5 from J, leaving 14 bases between them. The CDR3 DNA is TGTGCCAGAAGTAAAATACCTTCCGACAATGAGCAGTTCTTC. This translates into CARSKIPSDNEQFF.

This rearrangement joins TRBV7-2 to TRBJ2-3; D assignment may be TRBD1 or TRBD2 (6 bases each). CDR3 length equals 15 residues. The V and J ends lost 5 bases and 0 bases respectively, with 12 bases between them. Germline CDR1 reads SGHTA; CDR2 reads FQGNSA. CDR3 in amino acids: CASSPGAFSTDTQYF. CDR3 sequence (DNA): TGTGCCAGCAGCCCGGGGGCCTTTAGCACAGATACGCAGTATTTT.

The chain employs TRBV2 and TRBJ1-6; D remains ambiguous. Trimming removed 6 bases at V and 7 bases at J, with 13 bases between. Germline assignment: CDR1 SNHLY and CDR2 FYNNEI. The length of the CDR3 is 14 residues. DNA of the CDR3: TGTGCCAGCAGGCCCGGGATGTCAAATTCACCCCTCCACTTT. It is translated as CASRPGMSNSPLHF.

V and J are TRBV7-2 and TRBJ2-1; D remains unclear. Germline V CDR1 and CDR2: SGHTA, FQGNSA. There are 14 residues in the CDR3. The V and J ends lost 1 base and 6 bases respectively, with 10 bases between them. The CDR3 coding sequence is TGTGCCAGCAGCTTAGAAGGCGTCAGCAATGAGCAGTTCTTC. This gives the protein CASSLEGVSNEQFF.